Sequencing of this T cell receptor (beta chain) was carried out in a study of T cell responses to AZD1222 COVID-19 vaccine. Using immunoSEQ multiplex PCR, the repertoire was profiled, and TCRdb retains in-frame clones only, with some absent. The table shows about 160,000 clones, with about 93% occurring only once. Study-level findings and limits: There were vaccine-associated CD4 TCRs across spike, dominant at 160-218 and 743-854. Most donors were white British and more were female, and clonal diversity was possibly underestimated. Sampled repertoires all dated from after the peak T cell response.

Notes on this clone: Antigen: not known.

This CDR3 region has 13 residues. In germline, CDR1 is SQVTM, CDR2 ANQGSEA. V was pared by 5 bases and J by 5 bases, with 16 bases between. This chain uses TRBV29-1 with TRBJ2-7; TRBD2 might be the D (5 bases). The starting material was peripheral blood, obtained on day 0 of AZD1222 vaccination. The receptor comes from an adult in good health. CDR3 region: CSVPVTVGDEQYV. CDR3 coding DNA: TGCAGCGTTCCGGTTACCGTCGGGGACGAGCAGTACGTC.